A selection of T cell receptor beta chains follows, all from one sample in a study of beta chain features in type 1 diabetes. Profiling relied on immunoSEQ multiplex PCR, and the TCRdb table lists in-frame clones only, not all of them. The sample has about 620,000 clones, around a sixth seen once. The specimen was naive CD4+ T cells from blood. The receptors shown here come from a man between 18 and 29 years old in good health. The CDR3 runs from the conserved cysteine through the conserved F or W. The D gene is left open where the match is weak. Rows give clone size only sometimes, using once, few, many, or a class for an expanded clone.

NA	TRBV2	NA	TRBJ2-5	TGTGCCAGCAAGTCGGGAGAGACCCAGTACTTC	CASKSGETQYF
NA	TRBV6-1	NA	TRBJ1-3	TGTGCCAGCAGTGAAACATCGGACACCATATATTTT	CASSETSDTIYF
NA	TRBV7-2	NA	TRBJ1-2	TGTGCCAGCAGCTTGAACAACGGTTACTATGGCTACACCTTC	CASSLNNGYYGYTF
NA	TRBV9	NA	TRBJ2-3	TGTGCCAGCAAACCATCGGCGCAGTATTTT	CASKPSAQYF
few	TRBV6-1	NA	TRBJ2-4	TGTGCCATCAGTGAGTCGGCGCAGGAACTAGCCAAAAACATTCAGTACTTC	CAISESAQELAKNIQYF
NA	TRBV18	TRBD1	TRBJ1-4	TGTGCCAGCTCACCCTCCGGGACAGGCAGCGAAAAACTGTTTTTT	CASSPSGTGSEKLFF
NA	TRBV5-1	NA	TRBJ2-3	TGCGCCAGCAGCGCGGGATTGGACGGATCCCTCACAGATACGCAGTATTTT	CASSAGLDGSLTDTQYF
NA	TRBV5-6	TRBD1	TRBJ2-1	TGTGCCAGCAGCAGACGCCGGACAGGGGTCTACAATGAGCAGTTCTTC	CASSRRRTGVYNEQFF
few	TRBV10-3	TRBD2	TRBJ2-7	TGTGCCATCAAAGGGACTAGCGGGGGGGCGATAAACGAGCAGTACTTC	CAIKGTSGGAINEQYF
once	TRBV27	TRBD1	TRBJ2-7	TGTGCCAGCAGTTTCTATCGGGACAGATTCTACGAGCAGTACTTC	CASSFYRDRFYEQYF
few	TRBV25-1	NA	TRBJ1-4	TGTGCCAGCAGTCAACCGGGTCTGACTATTGGAAAACTGTTTTTT	CASSQPGLTIGKLFF
NA	TRBV19	TRBD1	TRBJ2-3	TGTGCCAGCTCGGGACAGGGGGCCAGGCGATCCCAGTATTTT	CASSGQGARRSQYF
NA	TRBV5-1	NA	TRBJ2-5	TGCGCCAGCAGCGAGGCAGGGGAGACCCAGTACTTC	CASSEAGETQYF
NA	TRBV11-2	NA	TRBJ1-2	TGTGCCAGCAGCTTAGATCGAACAGGTAGTGGCTACACCTTC	CASSLDRTGSGYTF
NA	TRBV27	NA	TRBJ1-2	TGTGCCAGCAGGTCGGGGCGCAAGAGCGATGGCTACACCTTC	CASRSGRKSDGYTF
NA	TRBV28	TRBD2	TRBJ2-1	TGTGCCAGCAGTCCAACGAGCGGGAGGAGCTCCTACAATGAGCAGTTCTTC	CASSPTSGRSSYNEQFF
few	TRBV10-3	TRBD1	TRBJ2-5	TGTGCCATCAGTGAGTGGGACAGGGGATTGTACCAAGAGACCCAGTACTTC	CAISEWDRGLYQETQYF
few	TRBV30	NA	TRBJ1-1	TGTGCCTTTCCAGGGGCGACGAACACTGAAGCTTTCTTT	CAFPGATNTEAFF
NA	TRBV5-6	NA	TRBJ2-3	TGTGCCAGCAGCTTGAAGCAGTTGAGCACAGATACGCAGTATTTT	CASSLKQLSTDTQYF
few	TRBV7-2	NA	TRBJ2-1	TGTGCCAGCAGCTTTAGACAGCATGGGAATGAGCAGTTCTTC	CASSFRQHGNEQFF
NA	TRBV4-3	NA	TRBJ1-1	TGCGCCAGCAGCCATCCCGGGACAAAGAACACTGAAGCTTTCTTT	CASSHPGTKNTEAFF
few	TRBV6-6	NA	TRBJ1-5	TGTGCCAGCAGCCGCGACCCTGGTGGGGCCCAGCATTTT	CASSRDPGGAQHF
NA	TRBV29-1	TRBD1	TRBJ1-1	TGCAGCGTTCTTAGACAGGGGGCCTCTGAAGCTTTCTTT	CSVLRQGASEAFF
NA	TRBV6-5	TRBD1	TRBJ1-6	TGTGCCAGCAAGCGGACAGGGGGCTATTCACCCCTCCACTTT	CASKRTGGYSPLHF
few	TRBV7-8	TRBD1	TRBJ2-1	TGTGCCAGCAGCTTGGACAGGGATAACAATGAGCAGTTCTTC	CASSLDRDNNEQFF
NA	TRBV18	NA	TRBJ1-1	TGTGCCAGCTCACCACGAGAGAAGAACACTGAAGCTTTCTTT	CASSPREKNTEAFF
few	TRBV29-1	NA	TRBJ1-2	TGCAGCGCAGGCCGCGGCAGGGCGGGGGAGGGCTACACCTTC	CSAGRGRAGEGYTF
few	TRBV2	NA	TRBJ2-1	TGTGCCAGCAGTGACAGCAATGAGCAGTTCTTC	CASSDSNEQFF
NA	TRBV7-2	NA	TRBJ1-2	TGTGCCAGCAGCTTAGGGTGGGGTCAGGGCGGCTATGGCTACACCTTC	CASSLGWGQGGYGYTF
NA	TRBV13	NA	TRBJ1-6	TGTGCCAGCAGCTCCAAATACGGGCCAGCTAATTCCCCCCTCCACTTT	CASSSKYGPANSPLHF
NA	TRBV30	NA	TRBJ2-7	TGTGCCTGGAGACGAACGGGGGTGAGCTCCTACGAGCAGTACTTC	CAWRRTGVSSYEQYF
NA	TRBV5-1	TRBD2	TRBJ2-7	TGCGCCAGCAGCTTGAGGCTAGCGGGAGGGTACGAGCAGTACTTC	CASSLRLAGGYEQYF
NA	TRBV4-1	NA	TRBJ2-5	TGCGCCAGCAGCCACGTGGGACATGTACAAGAGACCCAGTACTTC	CASSHVGHVQETQYF
few	TRBV14	TRBD2	TRBJ2-1	TGTGCCAGCAGCCTGGGGACTAGCGGGGGCAATGAGCAGTTCTTC	CASSLGTSGGNEQFF
few	TRBV29-1	NA	TRBJ2-3	TGCAGCGTTGAATGGGCCCTCGGGGGCGCAGATACGCAGTATTTT	CSVEWALGGADTQYF
NA	TRBV15	NA	TRBJ2-7	TGTGCCACCAGCAGAGAACTCGGCGCTTATGCAGCCTACGAGCAGTACTTC	CATSRELGAYAAYEQYF
NA	TRBV28	NA	TRBJ2-7	TGTGCCAGCAGTTTAGGGACCACCTACGAGCAGTACTTC	CASSLGTTYEQYF
few	TRBV7-3	NA	TRBJ2-3	TGTGCCAGCAGCTTTGGACAGAGCACAGATACGCAGTATTTT	CASSFGQSTDTQYF
few	TRBV14	NA	TRBJ2-1	TGTGCCAGCAGCCATATGGGGACCTCTACCTACAATGAGCAGTTCTTC	CASSHMGTSTYNEQFF
once	TRBV5-1	TRBD1	TRBJ1-2	TGCGCCAGCAGCGGAAAAACAGGGGGCAACTATGGCTACACCTTC	CASSGKTGGNYGYTF
few	TRBV28	NA	TRBJ2-7	TGTGCCAGCAGGAGAGGGATAAACGAGCAGTACTTC	CASRRGINEQYF
few	TRBV10-3	TRBD1	TRBJ2-7	TGTGCCATCAGCGGGTCGGGGACAGGGGGCCGCGAGCAGTACTTC	CAISGSGTGGREQYF
few	TRBV28	NA	TRBJ2-1	TGTGCCAGCAGTTTCGAGGGCCTCGGATACAATGAGCAGTTCTTC	CASSFEGLGYNEQFF
few	TRBV4-3	NA	TRBJ1-1	TGCGCCAGCAGCCAAGAAACCGGGACAAACACTGAAGCTTTCTTT	CASSQETGTNTEAFF
few	TRBV9	NA	TRBJ2-1	TGTGCCAGCAGCGTCCGGGACGGTGGATGGTACAATGAGCAGTTCTTC	CASSVRDGGWYNEQFF
NA	TRBV28	TRBD1	TRBJ2-5	TGTGCCAGCAGTTCACCTGGACAGGGGATAGAGACCCAGTACTTC	CASSSPGQGIETQYF
NA	TRBV10-3	NA	TRBJ1-1	TGTGCCATCGGCAGTCGAGGTTCCGGGGGTGAAGCTTTCTTT	CAIGSRGSGGEAFF
NA	TRBV2	NA	TRBJ1-1	TGTGCCAGCAGGGACAGCCAACGGTGGGCTTTCTTT	CASRDSQRWAFF
once	TRBV19	TRBD1	TRBJ1-5	TGTGCCAGTAGTATCGGACAGGTACGCAATCAGCCCCAGCATTTT	CASSIGQVRNQPQHF
NA	TRBV19	TRBD1	TRBJ1-5	TGTGCCAGTAGTATTTTAAGGGACAGGGTAAGCAATCAGCCCCAGCATTTT	CASSILRDRVSNQPQHF
NA	TRBV18	TRBD1	TRBJ2-7	TGTGCCAGCTCGGACAGGGGGCTTCCCAACGAGCAGTACTTC	CASSDRGLPNEQYF
NA	TRBV5-4	NA	TRBJ1-1	TGTGCCAGCAGCTTCCGCAGTTTGAACACTGAAGCTTTCTTT	CASSFRSLNTEAFF
NA	TRBV4-3	NA	TRBJ2-3	TGCGCCAGCAGCCAAGGGGGGCCAGGGCGGAATACGCAGTATTTT	CASSQGGPGRNTQYF
few	TRBV7-2	TRBD1	TRBJ1-2	TGTGCCAGCAGCTTAGAAACTGGGCAGGGGGTACTCTATGGCTACACCTTC	CASSLETGQGVLYGYTF
once	TRBV5-4	NA	TRBJ2-2	TGTGCCAGCAGCTTAGGGACAACGAACACCGGGGAGCTGTTTTTT	CASSLGTTNTGELFF
few	TRBV12-2	NA	TRBJ2-7	TGTGCAAGTCGCTTAGACGGCAGGGGGCGGAACGAGCAGTACTTC	CASRLDGRGRNEQYF
NA	TRBV18	NA	TRBJ2-7	TGTGCCAGCTCACTAGATAGAGGGGATCCCTACGAGCAGTACTTC	CASSLDRGDPYEQYF
NA	TRBV7-2	NA	TRBJ1-1	TGTGCCAGCAGCCTAGGAGGTTGGAACACTGAAGCTTTCTTT	CASSLGGWNTEAFF
NA	TRBV5-1	NA	TRBJ1-5	TGCGCCAGCAGCTTGGAGGGTCAGCCCCAGCATTTT	CASSLEGQPQHF